The 32 T cell receptor beta chains reported below all come from one sample, sequenced in a study of blood T cell repertoires in COVID-19. Sequencing was performed with immunoSEQ multiplex PCR; in TCRdb, only in-frame clones are kept and a portion is missing. Altogether approximately 480,000 clones are present, roughly nine tenths being singletons, with the ten largest covering roughly 1%. Material for sequencing was peripheral blood. The receptors were sampled from a man younger than 35 with COVID-19, enrolled during active disease.

V is TRBV30 and J is TRBJ1-2, with 9 bases identical to TRBD1. V shed 3 bases, J shed 8 bases, and the junction held 10 bases outside the gene matches. The length of the CDR3 is 14 residues. Germline V CDR1 and CDR2: GTSNPN, SVGIG (reference sequence). DNA of the CDR3: TGTGCCTGGAGCTCCGGGACAGGGAACGGCGGCTACACCTTC. This codes for CAWSSGTGNGGYTF.

V gene TRBV10-3 combines with J gene TRBJ2-3; a possible D gene is TRBD2 (6 bases). V lost 4 bases and J lost 5, with 13 bases in between. This CDR3 spans 14 amino acids. CDR1 is ENHRY and CDR2 is SYGVKD in the germline V gene. This CDR3 reads CAISATGVRDTQYF. The CDR3 coding sequence is TGTGCCATCAGTGCAACGGGAGTGAGAGATACGCAGTATTTT.

V gene TRBV7-2 combines with J gene TRBJ1-2; D might be TRBD1 (5 bases). CDR3 size: 14 residues. Germline values: CDR1 SGHTA, CDR2 FQGNSA. The ends were cut back, 1 base at V and 1 base at J, with 7 bases in the middle. The chain's CDR3 is CASSLGQINYGYTF. The CDR3 nucleotides are TGTGCCAGCAGCTTAGGACAGATTAACTATGGCTACACCTTC.

This clone has just a few counts. The chain carries TRBV12-3 or TRBV12-4 and TRBJ1-2; no clear D gene. The CDR3 has 13 residues. Trimming pared 2 bases from V and 6 bases from J, leaving 10 bases between. CDR3 residues: CASSLYLRDGYTF. As DNA, the CDR3 is TGTGCCAGCAGTTTATACCTGCGGGATGGCTACACCTTC.

The gene calls are TRBV6-2 or TRBV6-3 and TRBJ2-2; D is ambiguous. The CDR3 sequence is 16 residues long. Germline V CDR1 and CDR2: MNHEY, SVGEGT. Trimming left V 0 bases short and J 1 base short, with 9 bases between. CDR3 DNA sequence: TGTGCCAGCAGTTACTCGTCGGTTGGGAACACCGGGGAGCTGTTTTTT. Amino acid sequence: CASSYSSVGNTGELFF.

The rearrangement joins TRBV9 to TRBJ2-1; 13 bases are shared with TRBD2. CDR1 and CDR2 from the germline V gene are SGDLS and YYNGEE. This CDR3 has 17 amino acids. The junction had 5 bases not matched to a gene; V was cut back by 2 bases and J by 3 bases. The CDR3 here is CASSVPGTSGVYNEQFF. In nucleotides, the CDR3 is TGTGCCAGCAGCGTCCCCGGGACTAGCGGGGTCTACAATGAGCAGTTCTTC.

V usage is TRBV5-1 and J usage is TRBJ2-3, with TRBD2 identical over 7 bases. The CDR3 loop spans 14 amino acids. The trim removed 1 base at V and 4 bases at J, leaving 3 bases unmatched. Germline V gene lookup returns CDR1 SGHRS and CDR2 YFSETQ. The CDR3 here is CASSLHAGADTQYF. CDR3 sequence (DNA): TGCGCCAGCAGCTTGCATGCGGGGGCAGATACGCAGTATTTT.

The chain combines TRBV1 with TRBJ1-1; the D segment call TRBD1 is taken from the table without a DNA check. TRBV1 is noted as a pseudogene. The CDR3 runs 18 residues. The CDR3 nucleotides are TGCACCAGCAGCCAAGAGAGGGGTATGGGGGCCCGGAACACTGAAGCTTTCTTT. Translated: CTSSQERGMGARNTEAFF.

The chain links TRBV7-6 to TRBJ2-5; D perhaps matches TRBD1 (6 bases). CDR1 is SGHVS, CDR2 FNYEAQ, per germline. This CDR3 region has 13 residues. V shed 4 bases and J shed 6 bases, with 12 bases lying between them. The CDR3 loop reads CASSSGHLKTQYF. The CDR3 DNA sequence: TGTGCCAGCAGCTCGGGACATCTAAAGACCCAGTACTTC.

The chain uses TRBV6-5 and TRBJ2-1; D is unclear. CDR1 is MNHEY, CDR2 SVGAGI, per germline. V lost 6 bases and J 0 bases, leaving 12 bases between the germline ends. This CDR3 has 15 amino acids. CDR3 nucleotide sequence: TGTGCCAGCAGGCGGTCCTTGAGCTCCTACAATGAGCAGTTCTTC. Translation gives CASRRSLSSYNEQFF.

CDR3 nucleotide sequence: TGCGCCAGCAGCTCCCCGACGGGTTCAGATACGCAGTATTTT. Translating it yields CASSSPTGSDTQYF. This sequence joins TRBV5-1 and TRBJ2-3; D gene ambiguous. V was pared by 3 bases and J by 4 bases, with 12 bases between. There are 14 residues in the CDR3. Germline lookup yields CDR1 SGHRS and CDR2 YFSETQ.

The J gene is TRBJ2-7, the V gene TRBV19; 15 bases map to TRBD2. This CDR3 has 17 amino acids. V gave up 5 bases and J gave up 7 bases; unmatched junction bases: 12. Germline V gives CDR1 LNHDA, CDR2 SQIVND (reference sequence). DNA of the CDR3: TGTGCCAGTAGTGCCCCGCCGGGACTAGCGGGAGGAGGGGAGCAGTACTTC. Translation: CASSAPPGLAGGGEQYF.

The gene calls are TRBV4-1 and TRBJ1-2, with a weak D call TRBD1 (5 bases). From germline, CDR1 is MGHRA and CDR2 YSYEKL. The CDR3 is 15 residues long. Deletions cut 2 bases from V and 4 bases from J, with 14 bases between. In DNA form, the CDR3 reads TGCGCCAGCAGCCAACAGGGCCCCCTTATCTATGGCTACACCTTC. It yields the protein CASSQQGPLIYGYTF.

The genes are TRBV3-1 (or the pseudogene TRBV3-2) and TRBJ1-6; D may be TRBD1 (6 bases). The germline V gene encodes CDR1 LGHDT and CDR2 YNNKEL (reference sequence). Trimming took off 3 bases at V and 9 bases at J, with 21 bases between the two ends. This CDR3 spans 17 amino acids. The CDR3 DNA sequence: TGTGCCAGCAGCCAGGCGGACAGCGCCGTATATGGTTCACCCCTCCACTTT. Residues: CASSQADSAVYGSPLHF.

The J gene is TRBJ2-1, the V gene TRBV6-5; tentatively, D is TRBD2 (7 bases). V lost 8 bases, J lost 5 bases, and 13 bases lay in between. The CDR3 contains 13 residues. CDR1 is MNHEY and CDR2 is SVGAGI in the germline V gene. CDR3 sequence: CASGGLADNEQFF. The CDR3 region has the DNA TGTGCCAGCGGGGGGCTAGCGGACAATGAGCAGTTCTTC.

This chain joins TRBV12-5 and TRBJ1-2, with 8 bases fitting TRBD1. Germline-derived CDR1 and CDR2 are LGHNT and FRNRAP. This CDR3 spans 12 amino acids. V shed 7 bases and J 7 bases; nucleotides not matched to a gene: 5. The CDR3 DNA is TGTGCTAGTGCCTGGACAGGGCTTGGCTACACCTTC. It specifies CASAWTGLGYTF.

V usage is TRBV5-6 and J usage is TRBJ2-7; weak D call: TRBD2 (6 bases). The CDR3 consists of 14 residues. Germline V gene data show CDR1 as SGHDT and CDR2 as YYEEEE. The V and J ends lost 0 bases and 5 bases respectively, with 12 bases between them. As DNA, the CDR3 is TGTGCCAGCAGCTTGGGTCAGGGAGGACACGAGCAGTACTTC. This codes for CASSLGQGGHEQYF.

This chain uses TRBV9 with TRBJ1-2; no reliable D call. V was trimmed by 4 bases and J by 8 bases, leaving 21 bases between them. From germline, CDR1 is SGDLS and CDR2 YYNGEE. This CDR3 comprises 15 residues. The CDR3 sequence: CASSTTPRREDGYTF. DNA of the CDR3: TGTGCCAGCAGCACAACACCACGAAGGGAGGACGGCTACACCTTC.

This clone was counted a few times. V gene TRBV7-6 combines with J gene TRBJ1-5; D gene uncertain. The germline V gene has CDR1 SGHVS and CDR2 FNYEAQ. The CDR3 loop spans 18 amino acids. The V end lost 5 bases, the J end lost 0 bases, and 20 bases lay between the germline ends. In nucleotides, the CDR3 is TGTGCCAGCAGCCCAGCTGCAGGAAACCTTTATAGCAATCAGCCCCAGCATTTT. Translated, it gives CASSPAAGNLYSNQPQHF.

The rearrangement joins TRBV10-1 to TRBJ2-5; 8 bases are a match to TRBD2. The CDR3 loop spans 13 amino acids. In germline, CDR1 is WNHNN, CDR2 SYGVQD (reference sequence). Trimming at V came to 6 bases and at J to 4 bases, leaving 4 bases not matched to a gene. DNA for the CDR3: TGCGCCAGCAGCCCGGGGGGGATAGAGACCCAGTACTTC. Protein product: CASSPGGIETQYF.

The rearrangement uses TRBV2 and TRBJ2-1; D call uncertain. V was clipped by 11 bases and J by 8 bases, with 13 bases between them. There are 11 residues in the CDR3. Germline lookup yields CDR1 SNHLY and CDR2 FYNNEI. The CDR3 protein is CAGAEVYEQFF. As DNA, the CDR3 is TGTGCCGGCGCCGAGGTCTATGAGCAGTTCTTC.

The genes are TRBV6-5 and TRBJ1-2; 8 bases match TRBD1. Germline lookup yields CDR1 MNHEY and CDR2 SVGAGI. CDR3 size: 15 residues. Losses at the gene ends were 5 bases for V and 4 bases for J; bases not matched to a gene: 9. The CDR3 sequence: CASSPQRTGTYGYTF. CDR3 DNA: TGTGCCAGCAGTCCCCAAAGGACAGGGACCTATGGCTACACCTTC.

In its sample, this clone was seen once. The chain uses TRBV6-5 and TRBJ2-1, with D unresolved. CDR1 is MNHEY and CDR2 is SVGAGI in the germline V gene. CDR3 size: 14 residues. V was cut by 10 bases and J by 2 bases, with 15 bases left in between. CDR3 residues: CAITRAATYNEQFF. CDR3 nucleotide sequence: TGTGCCATTACCCGCGCGGCGACCTACAATGAGCAGTTCTTC.

The chain combines TRBV15 with TRBJ2-1; TRBD2 matches at 9 bases. V shed 5 bases, J shed 10 bases, and the junction held 15 bases outside the gene matches. CDR3 size: 16 residues. Germline CDR1 is LNHNV and CDR2 is YYDKDF (reference sequence). CDR3: CATSGPGTSRTGEQFF. For the CDR3, the DNA is TGTGCCACCAGCGGCCCCGGGACTAGCAGGACGGGGGAGCAGTTCTTC.

This clone occurred once. V and J are TRBV6-5 and TRBJ2-3, with TRBD2 matching 9 bases. V shed 6 bases, J shed 4 bases, and the junction held 5 bases outside the gene matches. The length of the CDR3 is 14 residues. CDR1 and CDR2 from the germline V gene are MNHEY and SVGAGI. The CDR3 protein is CASRFSGGSDTQYF. DNA of the CDR3: TGTGCCAGCAGGTTTAGCGGGGGTTCAGATACGCAGTATTTT.

The rearrangement uses TRBV6-5 and TRBJ1-3, with D possibly matching TRBD1 (5 bases). CDR1 is MNHEY, CDR2 SVGAGI, per germline. The CDR3 totals 14 residues. V was cut by 6 bases and J by 2 bases, with 11 bases left in between. CDR3 sequence reads: CASRIGEAGNTIYF. The CDR3 DNA is TGTGCCAGCAGGATAGGGGAGGCTGGAAACACCATATATTTT.

This chain links TRBV15 with TRBJ1-5, with 10 nucleotides matching TRBD1. This CDR3 has 17 residues. V dropped 3 bases and J dropped 0; count of bases not matched to a gene: 5. Germline V CDR1 and CDR2: LNHNV, YYDKDF (reference sequence). The CDR3 DNA follows: TGTGCCACCAGCAGCCCGACAGGGGGCGGTAGCAATCAGCCCCAGCATTTT. This translates into CATSSPTGGGSNQPQHF.

The gene calls are TRBV25-1 and TRBJ1-1; TRBD1 matches at 10 bases. The CDR3 spans 16 residues. In germline, CDR1 is MGHDK, CDR2 SYGVNS. The V segment lost 4 bases and the J segment 5 bases; nucleotides outside the gene matches: 10. The CDR3: CASSAHLSDRGTEAFF. In nucleotides, the CDR3 is TGTGCCAGCAGTGCTCATTTATCGGACAGGGGGACTGAAGCTTTCTTT. Full variable domain (rest looked up from reference TRBV25-1 and TRBJ1-1): EADIYQTPRYLVIGTGKKITLECSQTMGHDKMYWYQQDPGMELHLIHYSYGVNSTEKGDLSSESTVSRIRTEHFPLTLESARPSHTSQYLCASSAHLSDRGTEAFFGQGTRLTVV.

The V and J genes are TRBV4-1 and TRBJ2-3; D not resolved. Germline CDR1 is MGHRA and CDR2 is YSYEKL. The CDR3 is 15 amino acids. V was cut by 1 base and J by 4 bases, with 12 bases left in between. The CDR3 loop is CASSQGPWASDTQYF. For the CDR3, the DNA is TGCGCCAGCAGCCAAGGCCCCTGGGCGTCAGATACGCAGTATTTT.

This chain connects TRBV5-6 to TRBJ2-2; TRBD1 might be the D (5 bases). Trimming took off 0 bases at V and 7 bases at J, with 7 bases between the two ends. The CDR3 consists of 13 residues. CDR1 and CDR2 (germline): SGHDT, YYEEEE. The CDR3 coding sequence is TGTGCCAGCAGCTTGGCAGGGAACGGGGAGCTGTTTTTT. It yields the protein CASSLAGNGELFF. The variable domain in full, completed from reference TRBV5-6 and TRBJ2-2, reads DAGVTQSPTHLIKTRGQQVTLRCSPKSGHDTVSWYQQALGQGPQFIFQYYEEEERQRGNFPDRFSGHQFPNYSSELNVNALLLGDSALYLCASSLAGNGELFFGEGSRLTVL.

The chain employs TRBV5-5 and TRBJ1-6; 8 bases are a match to TRBD1. Unmatched junction bases numbered 9, after V lost 4 bases and J lost 6 bases. In germline, CDR1 is SGHKS, CDR2 YYEKEE (reference sequence). This CDR3 comprises 16 residues. CDR3 region: CASSAQTGAVNSPLHF. The DNA for the CDR3 is TGTGCCAGCAGCGCGCAGACAGGGGCTGTTAATTCACCCCTCCACTTT.

The gene calls are TRBV7-9 and TRBJ2-3, with 12 bases matching TRBD1. CDR3 length: 15 amino acids. The junction had 11 bases not matched to a gene; V was cut back by 8 bases and J by 8 bases. The germline gives CDR1 SEHNR, CDR2 FQNEAQ (reference sequence). The CDR3 DNA reads as TGTGCCAGCCTCCCCGGGACAGGGGGCAGTGGTACGCAGTATTTT. This sequence encodes CASLPGTGGSGTQYF.